The rows below give T cell receptor beta chains drawn from one sample of a study of cytomegalovirus exposure and HLA in healthy donors. TCRdb keeps only in-frame clones here, not all; method: immunoSEQ multiplex PCR. Recorded here are more than 200,000 clones; the top ten clones represent roughly 0.98%. The sequencing input was PBMCs. Receptors originate from a woman aged 25 to 39 in good health and CMV-seropositive. Both conserved end residues are part of each CDR3. The D gene is left open where the match is weak.

TRBV5-4	.	TRBJ2-1	CASSLTGSSYNEQFF	TGTGCCAGCAGCTTGACAGGAAGCTCCTACAATGAGCAGTTCTTC
TRBV11-2	.	TRBJ1-4	CASSFSRLTVSKLFF	TGTGCCAGCAGCTTCTCACGCCTTACTGTGTCGAAACTGTTTTTT
TRBV10-3	TRBD1	TRBJ1-2	CATTGQAHYGYTF	TGTGCCACTACTGGACAGGCACACTATGGCTACACCTTC
TRBV10-3	TRBD1	TRBJ2-1	CAISVGYGQGDNEQFF	TGTGCCATCAGTGTAGGGTATGGACAGGGAGACAATGAGCAGTTCTTC
TRBV5-1	.	TRBJ2-7	CASSLNLWGAGTYEQYF	TGCGCCAGCAGCTTGAATCTGTGGGGCGCGGGGACCTACGAGCAGTACTTC
TRBV5-6	TRBD1	TRBJ2-1	CASSPQGAYNEQFF	TGTGCCAGCAGCCCGCAGGGGGCCTACAATGAGCAGTTCTTC
TRBV5-4	TRBD1	TRBJ1-1	CASSRSWAGGSTEAFF	TGTGCCAGCAGCCGCTCATGGGCAGGGGGATCTACTGAAGCTTTCTTT
TRBV6-6	.	TRBJ2-7	CASSPDFYEQYF	TGTGCCAGCAGTCCCGACTTCTACGAGCAGTACTTC
TRBV7-2	TRBD1	TRBJ2-4	CASSLDKQGAGNIQYF	TGTGCCAGCAGCTTAGATAAGCAGGGGGCCGGAAACATTCAGTACTTC
TRBV18	TRBD1	TRBJ2-7	CASSRGTGYSYEQYF	TGTGCCAGCTCACGAGGGACAGGGTACTCCTACGAGCAGTACTTC
TRBV4-3	TRBD2	TRBJ2-3	CASSQDVRSGRWTDTQYF	TGCGCCAGCAGCCAAGACGTCCGTAGCGGGAGGTGGACAGATACGCAGTATTTT
TRBV18	TRBD1	TRBJ1-2	CASSPQQGADYGYTF	TGTGCCAGCTCACCACAACAGGGGGCAGACTATGGCTACACCTTC
TRBV9	.	TRBJ1-2	CASSPSEANYGYTF	TGTGCCAGCAGCCCCTCTGAGGCCAACTATGGCTACACCTTC
TRBV6-1	TRBD1	TRBJ2-5	CASTYRGRETQYF	TGTGCCAGCACCTACAGGGGTCGAGAGACCCAGTACTTC
TRBV10-3	TRBD1	TRBJ2-7	CAITGGGTGGAGGSYEQYF	TGTGCCATCACTGGGGGTGGGACAGGGGGGGCGGGCGGCTCCTACGAGCAGTACTTC
TRBV19	TRBD1	TRBJ1-1	CASSKTGATEAFF	TGTGCCAGTAGTAAGACAGGGGCCACTGAAGCTTTCTTT
TRBV5-6	TRBD1	TRBJ2-7	CASSTDRYEQYF	TGTGCCAGCAGCACGGACAGGTACGAGCAGTACTTC
TRBV19	.	TRBJ1-2	CASTSAAVSYGYTF	TGTGCCAGTACCTCCGCGGCAGTCAGCTATGGCTACACCTTC
TRBV7-9	.	TRBJ1-2	CASSLGEGPNYGYTF	TGTGCCAGCAGCTTAGGGGAGGGCCCTAACTATGGCTACACCTTC
TRBV6-1	.	TRBJ2-1	CASMRPVGSLVF	TGTGCCAGCATGAGGCCCGTGGGGAGTTTGGTCTTC
TRBV27	TRBD1	TRBJ1-1	CASSFGQEFGTEAFF	TGTGCCAGCAGTTTCGGACAGGAGTTTGGCACTGAAGCTTTCTTT
TRBV5-1	TRBD2	TRBJ2-1	CASSLALAGGYNEQFF	TGCGCCAGCAGCTTAGCACTAGCGGGGGGCTACAATGAGCAGTTCTTC
TRBV6-6	.	TRBJ2-1	CASSLAHEQFF	TGTGCCAGCAGTTTAGCCCATGAGCAGTTCTTC
TRBV5-1	.	TRBJ2-7	CASSLEVTGSGDEQYF	TGCGCCAGCAGCTTGGAGGTGACGGGGTCGGGCGACGAGCAGTACTTC
TRBV30	.	TRBJ1-6	CAWSGSARANSPLHF	TGTGCCTGGAGTGGCTCCGCCAGGGCTAATTCACCCCTCCACTTT
TRBV5-5	.	TRBJ1-5	CASSPLDQPQHF	TGTGCCAGCAGTCCCCTAGATCAGCCCCAGCATTTT
TRBV5-1	TRBD2	TRBJ2-4	CASSLSSGSDIQYF	TGCGCCAGCAGCTTGAGTAGCGGGAGTGACATTCAGTACTTC
TRBV7-9	.	TRBJ2-2	CASSSRVVRTNTGELFF	TGTGCCAGCAGCTCCAGGGTCGTCCGGACGAACACCGGGGAGCTGTTTTTT
TRBV19	TRBD1	TRBJ2-7	CASSIEAGQGTHEQYF	TGTGCCAGTAGTATAGAAGCCGGACAGGGGACCCACGAGCAGTACTTC
TRBV7-9	.	TRBJ1-3	CASSLRDTDSGNTIYF	TGTGCCAGCAGCCTAAGGGACACCGACTCTGGAAACACCATATATTTT
TRBV7-9	TRBD1	TRBJ1-5	CASSRGQGPNQPQHF	TGTGCCAGCAGCCGGGGACAGGGGCCCAATCAGCCCCAGCATTTT
TRBV6-5	TRBD2	TRBJ2-7	CASSFSSSGDYEQYF	TGTGCCAGCAGTTTCTCATCTAGCGGGGACTACGAGCAGTACTTC
TRBV19	.	TRBJ2-2	CATMGGNTGELFF	TGTGCCACCATGGGAGGGAACACCGGGGAGCTGTTTTTT
TRBV7-2	TRBD1	TRBJ1-5	CASSFSRGPGQPQHF	TGTGCCAGCAGCTTCTCCAGGGGGCCGGGACAGCCCCAGCATTTT
TRBV18	TRBD1	TRBJ2-7	CASSRRDSGYEQYF	TGTGCCAGCTCACGCCGGGACAGCGGATACGAGCAGTACTTC
TRBV7-8	.	TRBJ2-1	CASSLVGDFYNEQFF	TGTGCCAGCAGCTTAGTTGGGGACTTTTACAATGAGCAGTTCTTC
TRBV9	TRBD1	TRBJ2-1	CASSVADRGNEQFF	TGTGCCAGCAGCGTAGCGGACAGGGGCAATGAGCAGTTCTTC
TRBV6-1	TRBD1	TRBJ1-6	CASSEQGADNSPLHF	TGTGCCAGCAGTGAACAGGGGGCCGATAATTCACCCCTCCACTTT
TRBV5-1	TRBD1	TRBJ1-1	CASSPDRAGDTEAFF	TGCGCCAGCAGCCCGGACAGGGCGGGGGACACTGAAGCTTTCTTT
TRBV6-4	TRBD2	TRBJ2-3	CASSELAGDTDTQYF	TGTGCCAGCAGTGAACTAGCGGGGGACACAGATACGCAGTATTTT
TRBV9	.	TRBJ1-2	CASSASGEGYTF	TGTGCCAGCAGCGCCTCGGGAGAGGGCTACACCTTC
TRBV28	.	TRBJ2-1	CASSSPQEGSSYNEQFF	TGTGCCAGCTCATCCCCCCAGGAGGGAAGCTCCTACAATGAGCAGTTCTTC
TRBV7-2	TRBD1	TRBJ1-2	CASSYRQGPRSGYTF	TGTGCCAGCAGCTATAGACAGGGACCAAGGAGCGGCTACACCTTC
TRBV19	.	TRBJ1-1	CASSPRGGVDTEAFF	TGTGCCAGTAGTCCGAGAGGGGGAGTTGACACTGAAGCTTTCTTT
TRBV4-2	.	TRBJ2-7	CASSQGNQDSYEQYF	TGTGCCAGCAGCCAAGGTAATCAGGACTCCTACGAGCAGTACTTC
TRBV5-5	TRBD1	TRBJ2-3	CASSGGQGSDTQYF	TGTGCCAGCAGCGGGGGACAGGGGTCCGATACGCAGTATTTT
TRBV7-8	.	TRBJ1-4	CASSPRTANNEKLFF	TGTGCCAGCAGCCCCCGGACAGCTAATAATGAAAAACTGTTTTTT
TRBV6-1	.	TRBJ1-4	CASSWEGATNEKLFF	TGTGCCAGCAGTTGGGAGGGGGCAACTAATGAAAAACTGTTTTTT
TRBV4-1	.	TRBJ1-1	CASSHLTEAFF	TGCGCCAGCAGCCACCTCACTGAAGCTTTCTTT
TRBV5-1	.	TRBJ2-1	CASSPGQGPHEQFF	TGCGCCAGCAGCCCCGGCCAGGGTCCCCATGAGCAGTTCTTC
TRBV6-6	.	TRBJ2-4	CASRTRGQGAKNIQYF	TGTGCCAGCAGAACCAGGGGCCAAGGAGCCAAAAACATTCAGTACTTC
TRBV2	TRBD1	TRBJ1-6	CASTGKGARSPLHF	TGTGCCAGCACCGGAAAGGGGGCGCGTTCACCCCTCCACTTT
TRBV14	.	TRBJ1-1	CASSRGLNTEAFF	TGTGCCAGCAGCCGAGGGTTGAACACTGAAGCTTTCTTT